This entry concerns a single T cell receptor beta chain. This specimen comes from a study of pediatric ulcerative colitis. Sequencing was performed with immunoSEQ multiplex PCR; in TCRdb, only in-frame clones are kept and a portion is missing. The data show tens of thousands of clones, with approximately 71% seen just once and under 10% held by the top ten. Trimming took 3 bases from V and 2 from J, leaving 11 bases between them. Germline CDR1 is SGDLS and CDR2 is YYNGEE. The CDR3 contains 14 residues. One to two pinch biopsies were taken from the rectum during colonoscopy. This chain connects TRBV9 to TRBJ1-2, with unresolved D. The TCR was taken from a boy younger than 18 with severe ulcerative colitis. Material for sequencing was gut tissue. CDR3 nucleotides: TGTGCCAGCAGCGCCTTTGACGTAAACTATGGCTACACCTTC. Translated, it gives CASSAFDVNYGYTF.